The entry below gives a single TCR beta chain sequence along with its context. Its antigen is not identified. This record belongs to a study of cytomegalovirus exposure and HLA in healthy donors. Only in-frame clones appear in the TCRdb table, and some are missing; sequencing was by immunoSEQ multiplex PCR. The sample contains around 180,000 clones, roughly 86% of which appear only once. Study results and caveats: CMV antigen specificity was confirmed in vitro for a few CMV-associated chains.

Germline-derived CDR1 and CDR2 are SQVTM and ANQGSEA. After removal of 5 bases from V and 7 bases from J, the junction contained 4 bases not matched to a gene. This CDR3 region has 11 residues. This sequence originates from a woman between 18 and 30 years old in good health and CMV-seronegative. V gene TRBV29-1 combines with J gene TRBJ2-7; TRBD2 matches 8 bases. Material: PBMCs. The CDR3 reads CSVREGWEQYF. The DNA of the CDR3 is TGCAGCGTTCGGGAGGGATGGGAGCAGTACTTC.